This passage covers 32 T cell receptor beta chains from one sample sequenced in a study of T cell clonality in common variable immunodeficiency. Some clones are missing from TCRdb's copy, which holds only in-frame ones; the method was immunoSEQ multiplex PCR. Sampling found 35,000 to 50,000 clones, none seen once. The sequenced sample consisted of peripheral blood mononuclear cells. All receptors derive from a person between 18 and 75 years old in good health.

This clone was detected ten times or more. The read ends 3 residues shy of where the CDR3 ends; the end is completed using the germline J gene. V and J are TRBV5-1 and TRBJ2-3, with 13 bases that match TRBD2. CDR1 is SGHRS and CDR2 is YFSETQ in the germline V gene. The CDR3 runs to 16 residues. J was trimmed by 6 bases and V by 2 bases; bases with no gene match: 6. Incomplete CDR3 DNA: TGCGCCAGCAGCTTTAGGGGACTAGCGGGAATCGATACG. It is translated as CASSFRGLAGIDT. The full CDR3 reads CASSFRGLAGIDTQYF.

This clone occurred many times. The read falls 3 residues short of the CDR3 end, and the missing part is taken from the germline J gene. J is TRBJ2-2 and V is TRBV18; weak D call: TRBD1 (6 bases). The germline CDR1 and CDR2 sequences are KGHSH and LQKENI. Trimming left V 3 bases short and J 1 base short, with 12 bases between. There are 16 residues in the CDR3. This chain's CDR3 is CASSPKRGWNTGELFF. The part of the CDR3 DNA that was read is TGTGCCAGCTCACCCAAAAGGGGGTGGAACACCGGGGAG.

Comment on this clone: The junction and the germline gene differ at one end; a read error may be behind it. This CDR3 is CAGSNSGVNTEAFF. CDR3 DNA, as far as it was read: TGTGCCGGCAGCAACTCAGGGGTGAACACTGAA. The J gene is TRBJ1-1, the V gene TRBV7-9, with D maybe TRBD1 (6 bases). The observed sequence ends 3 residues before the CDR3 terminus, with the missing tail filled in from the germline J gene. Germline V gene data show CDR1 as SEHNR and CDR2 as FQNEAQ (reference sequence). The CDR3 consists of 14 residues.

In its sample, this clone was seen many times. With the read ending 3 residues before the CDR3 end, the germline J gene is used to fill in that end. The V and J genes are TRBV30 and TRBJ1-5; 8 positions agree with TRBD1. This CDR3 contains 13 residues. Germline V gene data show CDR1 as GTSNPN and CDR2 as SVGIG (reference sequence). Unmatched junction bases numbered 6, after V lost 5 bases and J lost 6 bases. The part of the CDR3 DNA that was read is TGTGCCTGGGGCCAGGGGGCGAGTCAGCCC. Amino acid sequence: CAWGQGASQP. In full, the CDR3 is CAWGQGASQPQHF. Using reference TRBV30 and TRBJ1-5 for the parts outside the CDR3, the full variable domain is SQTIHQWPATLVQPVGSPLSLECTVEGTSNPNLYWYRQAAGRGLQLLFYSVGIGQISSEVPQNLSASRPQDRQFILSSKKLLLSDSGFYLCAWGQGASQPQHFGDGTRLSIL.

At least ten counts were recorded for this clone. The CDR3 reads CSVEFRAEAFF. The DNA read from the CDR3 is TGCAGCGTTGAATTCAGGGCTGAA. This chain links TRBV29-1 with TRBJ1-1; weak D call: TRBD1 (5 bases). The read ends 3 residues early relative to the CDR3; the germline J gene fills the gap. Germline V gives CDR1 SQVTM, CDR2 ANQGSEA. V was trimmed by 2 bases and J by 6 bases, leaving 7 bases between them. The CDR3 covers 11 residues.

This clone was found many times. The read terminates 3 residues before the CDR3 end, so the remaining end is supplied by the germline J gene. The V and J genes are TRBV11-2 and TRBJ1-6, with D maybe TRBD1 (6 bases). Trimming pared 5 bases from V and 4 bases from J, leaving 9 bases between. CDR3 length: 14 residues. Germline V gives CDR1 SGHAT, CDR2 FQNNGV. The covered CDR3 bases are TGTGCCAGCAGCCTCGGACAGTATAATTCACCC. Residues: CASSLGQYNSP. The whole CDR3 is CASSLGQYNSPLHF.

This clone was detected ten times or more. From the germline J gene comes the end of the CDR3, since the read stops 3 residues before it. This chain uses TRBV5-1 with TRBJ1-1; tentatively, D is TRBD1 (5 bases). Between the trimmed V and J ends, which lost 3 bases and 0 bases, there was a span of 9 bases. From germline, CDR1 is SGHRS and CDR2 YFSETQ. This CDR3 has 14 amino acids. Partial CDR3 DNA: TGCGCCAGCAGCTGGGGGGATTTGAACACTGAA. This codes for CASSWGDLNTE. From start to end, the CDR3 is CASSWGDLNTEAFF. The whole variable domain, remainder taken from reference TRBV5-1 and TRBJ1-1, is KAGVTQTPRYLIKTRGQQVTLSCSPISGHRSVSWYQQTPGQGLQFLFEYFSETQRNKGNFPGRFSGRQFSNSRSEMNVSTLELGDSALYLCASSWGDLNTEAFFGQGTRLTVV.

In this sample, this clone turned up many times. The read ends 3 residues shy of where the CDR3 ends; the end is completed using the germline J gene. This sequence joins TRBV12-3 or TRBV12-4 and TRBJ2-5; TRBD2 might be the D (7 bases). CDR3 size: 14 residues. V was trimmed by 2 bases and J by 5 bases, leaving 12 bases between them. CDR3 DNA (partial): TGTGCCAGCAGTTTACCGGGGGGCGGGGAGACC. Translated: CASSLPGGGET. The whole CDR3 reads CASSLPGGGETQYF.

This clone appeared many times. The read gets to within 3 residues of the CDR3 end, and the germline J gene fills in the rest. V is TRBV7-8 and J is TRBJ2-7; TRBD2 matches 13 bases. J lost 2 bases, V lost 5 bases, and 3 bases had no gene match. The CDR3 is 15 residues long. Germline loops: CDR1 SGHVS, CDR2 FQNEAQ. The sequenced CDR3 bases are TGTGCCAGCAGCGTTGGGACTAGCGGGACCTACGAG. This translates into CASSVGTSGTYE. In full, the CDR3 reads CASSVGTSGTYEQYF.

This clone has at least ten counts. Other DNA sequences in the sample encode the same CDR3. Partial CDR3 DNA: TGTGCCAGCAGCCCGGGGCAGGGGGTAAATGGC. Translation: CASSPGQGVNG. From start to end, the CDR3 is CASSPGQGVNGYTF. This chain joins TRBV13 and TRBJ1-2, with 7 bases lining up with TRBD1. The CDR3 end is not reached by the read, which stops 3 residues before it; the germline J gene fills it in. The CDR3 has 14 residues. Germline V lookup: CDR1 PRHDT, CDR2 FYEKMQ (reference sequence). V gave up 5 bases and J gave up 6 bases; unmatched junction bases: 9. The variable domain in full, with the rest retrieved from reference TRBV13 and TRBJ1-2, is AAGVIQSPRHLIKEKRETATLKCYPIPRHDTVYWYQQGPGQDPQFLISFYEKMQSDKGSIPDRFSAQQFSDYHSELNMSSLELGDSALYFCASSPGQGVNGYTFGSGTRLTVV.

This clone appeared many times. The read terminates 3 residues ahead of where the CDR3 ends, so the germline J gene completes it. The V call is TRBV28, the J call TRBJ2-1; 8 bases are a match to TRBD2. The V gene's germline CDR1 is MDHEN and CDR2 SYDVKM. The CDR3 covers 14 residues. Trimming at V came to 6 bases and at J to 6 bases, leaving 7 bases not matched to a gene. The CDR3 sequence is CASSQRAGGNEQFF. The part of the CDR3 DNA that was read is TGTGCCAGCAGCCAAAGGGCGGGAGGCAATGAG.

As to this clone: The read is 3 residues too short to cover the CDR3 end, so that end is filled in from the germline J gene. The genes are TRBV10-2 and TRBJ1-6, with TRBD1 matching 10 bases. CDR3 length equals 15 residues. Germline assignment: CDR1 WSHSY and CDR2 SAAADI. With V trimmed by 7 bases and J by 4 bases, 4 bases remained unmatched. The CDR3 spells CASNLGQGYNSPLHF. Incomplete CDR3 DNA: TGCGCCAGCAACCTGGGACAGGGGTATAATTCACCC.

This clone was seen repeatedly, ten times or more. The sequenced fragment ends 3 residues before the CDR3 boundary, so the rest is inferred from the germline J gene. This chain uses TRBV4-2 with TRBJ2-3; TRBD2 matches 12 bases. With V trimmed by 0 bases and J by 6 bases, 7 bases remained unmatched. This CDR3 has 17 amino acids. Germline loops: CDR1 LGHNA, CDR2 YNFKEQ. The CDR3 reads CASSQDWLAGGADTQYF. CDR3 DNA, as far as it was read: TGTGCCAGCAGCCAAGATTGGCTAGCGGGAGGGGCGGATACG.

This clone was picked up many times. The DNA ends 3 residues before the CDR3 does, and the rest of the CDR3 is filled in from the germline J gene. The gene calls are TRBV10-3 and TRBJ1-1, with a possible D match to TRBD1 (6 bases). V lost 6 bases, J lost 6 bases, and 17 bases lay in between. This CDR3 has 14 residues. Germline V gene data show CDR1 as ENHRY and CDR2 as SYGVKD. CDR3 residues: CAIRPSGERAEAFF. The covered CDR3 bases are TGTGCCATCAGACCTTCAGGGGAGAGAGCTGAA.

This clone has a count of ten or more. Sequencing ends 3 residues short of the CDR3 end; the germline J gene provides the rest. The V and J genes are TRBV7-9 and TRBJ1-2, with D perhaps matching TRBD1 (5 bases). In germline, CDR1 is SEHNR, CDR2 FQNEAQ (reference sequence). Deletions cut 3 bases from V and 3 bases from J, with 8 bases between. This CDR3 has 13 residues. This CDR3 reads CASSFIGDYGYTF. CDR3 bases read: TGTGCCAGCAGCTTTATAGGGGACTATGGC.

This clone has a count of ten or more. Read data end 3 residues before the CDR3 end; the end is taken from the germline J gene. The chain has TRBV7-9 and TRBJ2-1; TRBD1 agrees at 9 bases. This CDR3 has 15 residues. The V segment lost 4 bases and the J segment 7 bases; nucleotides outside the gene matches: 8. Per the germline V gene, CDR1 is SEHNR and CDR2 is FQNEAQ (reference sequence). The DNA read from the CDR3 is TGTGCCAGCAGCTACGAGACAGGGGGTGGAAATGAG. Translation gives CASSYETGGGNE. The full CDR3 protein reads CASSYETGGGNEQFF.

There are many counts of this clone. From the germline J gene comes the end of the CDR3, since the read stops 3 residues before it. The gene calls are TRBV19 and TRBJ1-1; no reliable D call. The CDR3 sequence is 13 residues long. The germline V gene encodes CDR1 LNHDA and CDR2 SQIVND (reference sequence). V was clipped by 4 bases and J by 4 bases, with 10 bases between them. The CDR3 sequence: CASSSSITTEAFF. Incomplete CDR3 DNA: TGTGCCAGTAGTAGTAGTATCACCACTGAA. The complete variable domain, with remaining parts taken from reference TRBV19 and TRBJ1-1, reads DGGITQSPKYLFRKEGQNVTLSCEQNLNHDAMYWYRQDPGQGLRLIYYSQIVNDFQKGDIAEGYSVSREKKESFPLTVTSAQKNPTAFYLCASSSSITTEAFFGQGTRLTVV.

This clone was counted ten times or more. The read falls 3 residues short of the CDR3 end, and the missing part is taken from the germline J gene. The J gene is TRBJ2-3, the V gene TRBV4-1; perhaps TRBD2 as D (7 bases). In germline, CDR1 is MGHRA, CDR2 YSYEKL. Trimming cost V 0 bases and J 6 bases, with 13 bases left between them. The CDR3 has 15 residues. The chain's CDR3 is CASSQDRGGADTQYF. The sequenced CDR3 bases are TGCGCCAGCAGCCAAGATCGAGGGGGGGCCGATACG.

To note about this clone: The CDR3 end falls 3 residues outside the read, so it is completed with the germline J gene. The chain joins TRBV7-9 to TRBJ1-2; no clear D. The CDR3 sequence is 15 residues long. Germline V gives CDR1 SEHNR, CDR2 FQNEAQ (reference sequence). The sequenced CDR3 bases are TGTGCCAGCAGCCGTAACGGACTAGCGGGATACGAC. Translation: CASSRNGLAGYD. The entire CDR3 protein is CASSRNGLAGYDYTF. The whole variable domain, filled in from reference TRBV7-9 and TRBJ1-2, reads DTGVSQNPRHKITKRGQNVTFRCDPISEHNRLYWYRQTLGQGPEFLTYFQNEAQLEKSRLLSDRFSAERPKGSFSTLEIQRTEQGDSAMYLCASSRNGLAGYDYTFGSGTRLTVV.

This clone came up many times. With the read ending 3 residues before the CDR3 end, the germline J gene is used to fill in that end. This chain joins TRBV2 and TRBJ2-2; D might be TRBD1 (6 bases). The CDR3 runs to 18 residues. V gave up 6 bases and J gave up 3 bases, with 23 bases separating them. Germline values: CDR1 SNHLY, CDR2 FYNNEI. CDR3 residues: CASRLDQGIVGDTGELFF. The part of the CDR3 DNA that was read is TGTGCCAGCAGGTTAGATCAGGGGATAGTAGGGGACACCGGGGAG.

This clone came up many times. The CDR3 protein is CASSPRDRRSYEQYF. The sequenced part of the CDR3 DNA is TGTGCCAGCAGCCCCCGGGACAGGAGATCCTACGAG. This chain joins TRBV7-9 and TRBJ2-7, with 8 bases lining up with TRBD1. The read ends 3 residues shy of where the CDR3 ends; the end is completed using the germline J gene. Germline trimming cut 5 bases from V and 1 base from J; bases unmatched to any gene: 7. Germline loops: CDR1 SEHNR, CDR2 FQNEAQ (reference sequence). This CDR3 region has 15 residues. Supplemented by reference TRBV7-9 and TRBJ2-7, the full variable domain reads DTGVSQNPRHKITKRGQNVTFRCDPISEHNRLYWYRQTLGQGPEFLTYFQNEAQLEKSRLLSDRFSAERPKGSFSTLEIQRTEQGDSAMYLCASSPRDRRSYEQYFGPGTRLTVT.

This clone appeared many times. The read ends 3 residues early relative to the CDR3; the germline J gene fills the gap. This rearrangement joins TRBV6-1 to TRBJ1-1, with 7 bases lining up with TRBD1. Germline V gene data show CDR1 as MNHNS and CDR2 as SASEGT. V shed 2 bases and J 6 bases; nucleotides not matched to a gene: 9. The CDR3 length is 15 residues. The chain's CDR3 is CASSEQTGFVAEAFF. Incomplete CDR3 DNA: TGTGCCAGCAGTGAACAGACAGGGTTTGTCGCTGAA.

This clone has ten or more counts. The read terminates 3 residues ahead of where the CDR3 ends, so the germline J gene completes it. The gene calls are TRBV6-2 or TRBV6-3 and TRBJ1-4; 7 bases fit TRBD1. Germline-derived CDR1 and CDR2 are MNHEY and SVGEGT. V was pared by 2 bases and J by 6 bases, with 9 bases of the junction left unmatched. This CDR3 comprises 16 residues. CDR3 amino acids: CASSYPRDSEDEKLFF. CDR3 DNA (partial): TGTGCCAGCAGTTACCCCCGGGACAGCGAAGATGAAAAA.

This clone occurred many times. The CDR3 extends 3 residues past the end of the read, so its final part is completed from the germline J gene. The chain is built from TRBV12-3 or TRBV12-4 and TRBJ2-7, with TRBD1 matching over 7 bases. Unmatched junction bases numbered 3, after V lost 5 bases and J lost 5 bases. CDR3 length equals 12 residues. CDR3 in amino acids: CASSEGQNEQYF. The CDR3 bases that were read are TGTGCCAGCAGTGAGGGACAGAACGAG.

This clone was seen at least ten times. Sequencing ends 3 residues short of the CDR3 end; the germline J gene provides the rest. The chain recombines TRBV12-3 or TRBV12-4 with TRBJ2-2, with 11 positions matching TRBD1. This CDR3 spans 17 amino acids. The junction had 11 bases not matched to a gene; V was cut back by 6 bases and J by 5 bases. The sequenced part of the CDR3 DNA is TGTGCCAGCAGGACACACCGGACAGGGGGCGGAACCGGGGAG. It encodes CASRTHRTGGGTGE. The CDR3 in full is CASRTHRTGGGTGELFF.

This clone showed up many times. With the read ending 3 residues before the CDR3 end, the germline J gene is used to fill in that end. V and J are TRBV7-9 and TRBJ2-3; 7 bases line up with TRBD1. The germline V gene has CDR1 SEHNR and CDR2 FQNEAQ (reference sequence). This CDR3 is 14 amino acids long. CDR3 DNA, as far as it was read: TGTGCCAGCAGCTCCACCCGCAGGGGGAGCACG. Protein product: CASSSTRRGST. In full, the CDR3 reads CASSSTRRGSTQYF.

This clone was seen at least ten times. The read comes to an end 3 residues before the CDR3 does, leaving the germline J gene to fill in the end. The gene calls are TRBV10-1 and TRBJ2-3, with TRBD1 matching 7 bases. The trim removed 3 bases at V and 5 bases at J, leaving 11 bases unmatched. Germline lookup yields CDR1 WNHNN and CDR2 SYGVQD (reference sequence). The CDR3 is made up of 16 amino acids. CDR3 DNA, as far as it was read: TGCGCCAGCAGTGATCCGAACAGGGGCCAGGGAGATACG. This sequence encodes CASSDPNRGQGDT. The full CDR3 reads CASSDPNRGQGDTQYF.

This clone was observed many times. Partial CDR3 DNA: TGCAGTGCTAGAGGAATTTCCGGGACAGGGGACTCTGGGGCCAACGTC. Translated: CSARGISGTGDSGANV. The whole CDR3 reads CSARGISGTGDSGANVLTF. This chain joins TRBV20-1 and TRBJ2-6, with 10 bases fitting TRBD1. The read terminates 3 residues ahead of where the CDR3 ends, so the germline J gene completes it. This CDR3 spans 19 amino acids. Looked up from germline, CDR1 is DFQATT and CDR2 is SNEGSKA (reference sequence). V shed 1 base, J shed 0 bases, and the junction held 9 bases outside the gene matches.

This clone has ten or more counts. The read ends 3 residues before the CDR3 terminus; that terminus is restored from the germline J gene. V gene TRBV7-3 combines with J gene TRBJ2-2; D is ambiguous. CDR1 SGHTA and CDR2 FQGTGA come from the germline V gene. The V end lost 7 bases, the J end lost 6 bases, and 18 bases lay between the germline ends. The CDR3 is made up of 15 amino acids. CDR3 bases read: TGTGCCAGCAAAAAGGGTTTAGAGGATCCCGGGGAG. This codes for CASKKGLEDPGE. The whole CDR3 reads CASKKGLEDPGELFF. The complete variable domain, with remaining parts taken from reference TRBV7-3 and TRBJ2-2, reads GAGVSQTPSNKVTEKGKYVELRCDPISGHTALYWYRQSLGQGPEFLIYFQGTGAADDSGLPNDRFFAVRPEGSVSTLKIQRTERGDSAVYLCASKKGLEDPGELFFGEGSRLTVL.

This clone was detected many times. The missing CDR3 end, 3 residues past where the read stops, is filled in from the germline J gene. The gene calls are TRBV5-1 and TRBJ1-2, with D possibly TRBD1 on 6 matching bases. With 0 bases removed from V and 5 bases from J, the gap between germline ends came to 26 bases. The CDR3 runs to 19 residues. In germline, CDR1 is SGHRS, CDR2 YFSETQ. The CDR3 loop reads CASSLGAGNILRGNYGYTF. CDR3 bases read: TGCGCCAGCAGCTTGGGGGCAGGGAATATCTTAAGGGGGAATTATGGC.

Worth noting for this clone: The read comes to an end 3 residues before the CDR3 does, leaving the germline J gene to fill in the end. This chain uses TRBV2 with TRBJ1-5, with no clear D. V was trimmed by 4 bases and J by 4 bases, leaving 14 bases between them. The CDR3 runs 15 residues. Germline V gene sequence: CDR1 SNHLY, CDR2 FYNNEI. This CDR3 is CASSGRGTINQPQHF. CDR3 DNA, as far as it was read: TGTGCCAGCAGTGGGCGGGGAACCATTAATCAGCCC.

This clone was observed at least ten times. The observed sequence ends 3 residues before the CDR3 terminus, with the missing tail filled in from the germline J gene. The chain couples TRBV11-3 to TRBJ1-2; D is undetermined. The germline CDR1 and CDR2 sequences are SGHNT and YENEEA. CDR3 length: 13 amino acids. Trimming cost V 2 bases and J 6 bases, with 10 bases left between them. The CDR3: CASSLNPRDGYTF. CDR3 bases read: TGTGCCAGCAGCTTAAACCCCCGCGATGGC.